This T cell receptor (beta chain) emerged from a study of blood T cell repertoires in COVID-19. Study-level background: Acute and convalescent COVID-19 specimens originated in the United States, Italy and Spain.

Per the germline V gene, CDR1 is LGHNA and CDR2 is YSLEER. There are 13 residues in the CDR3. Trimming left V 0 bases short and J 7 bases short, with 6 bases between. Those enrolled in Seattle joined during active infection and were followed longitudinally afterward. Study processing details: Using reference gene primer amplification, nucleated cell counts were estimated. Measured with immunoSEQ multiplex PCR; TCRdb has only the in-frame clones, and not every one. V and J calls and clone size come straight from that table; D and trimming were deduced from the DNA. Of 90,000 to 100,000 clones detected, around nine tenths appear once; the ten largest clones hold about 4.9%.

Source material: peripheral blood. This receptor was obtained from a man between 60 and 75 years old with COVID-19, enrolled during active disease. The V gene is TRBV4-3, the J gene TRBJ2-2; D remains unclear. The chain's CDR3 is CASSQDYGGELFF. CDR3 DNA sequence: TGCGCCAGCAGCCAAGATTACGGCGGGGAGCTGTTTTTT.